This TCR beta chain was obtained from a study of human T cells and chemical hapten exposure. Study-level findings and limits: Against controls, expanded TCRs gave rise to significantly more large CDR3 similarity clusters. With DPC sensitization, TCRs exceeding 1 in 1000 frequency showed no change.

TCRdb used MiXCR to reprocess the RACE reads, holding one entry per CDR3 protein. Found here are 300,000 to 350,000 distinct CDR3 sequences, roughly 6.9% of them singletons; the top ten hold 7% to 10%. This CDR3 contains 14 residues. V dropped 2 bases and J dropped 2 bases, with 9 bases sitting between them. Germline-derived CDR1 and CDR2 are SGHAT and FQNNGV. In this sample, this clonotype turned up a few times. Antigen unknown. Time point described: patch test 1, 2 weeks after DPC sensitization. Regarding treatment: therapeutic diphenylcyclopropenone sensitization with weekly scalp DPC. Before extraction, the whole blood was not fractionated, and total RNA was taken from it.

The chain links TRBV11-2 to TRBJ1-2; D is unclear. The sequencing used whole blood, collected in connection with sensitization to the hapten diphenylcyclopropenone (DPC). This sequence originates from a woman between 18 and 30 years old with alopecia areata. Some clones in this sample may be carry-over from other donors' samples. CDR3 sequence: CASSLRLGNYGYTF. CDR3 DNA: TGTGCCAGCAGCTTAAGACTGGGGAACTATGGCTACACCTTC.